The clone carrying this T cell receptor beta chain was seen a handful of times. The antigen is not known. This specimen belongs to a study of cytomegalovirus exposure and HLA in healthy donors. Study observations and caveats: Rates of TCR association differed by HLA locus in a later analysis, with DRB1 highest and HLA-C lowest. Reportedly, a later analysis found an Asian-associated ancestry cluster had fewer N-insertions than the approximately 700-donor mean.

The germline gives CDR1 LGHNA, CDR2 YSLEER. V was shortened by 0 bases and J by 4 bases, with 12 bases between the two germline ends. CDR3 length equals 16 residues. The PCR used 60 Vbeta and 13 Jbeta primers. Some clones are missing from TCRdb's copy, which holds only in-frame ones; the method was immunoSEQ multiplex PCR. Among about 150,000 clones, approximately 9% were seen once, and the ten largest hold approximately 2%. This chain joins TRBV4-3 and TRBJ2-2; D perhaps matches TRBD1 (6 bases). Specimen: PBMCs. The sequence came from a male donor in good health and CMV-seronegative. In nucleotides, the CDR3 is TGCGCCAGCAGCCAAGATCCAGGGGCGTTCACCGGGGAGCTGTTTTTT. Amino acids: CASSQDPGAFTGELFF.